Presented here are 31 T cell receptor beta chains from one specimen sequenced in a study of cytomegalovirus exposure and HLA in healthy donors. The table came from immunoSEQ multiplex PCR; TCRdb's copy has only in-frame clones and leaves some out. The sample records 150,000 or so clones, about 89% being singletons. The sequenced sample was PBMCs. Every receptor here comes from a woman under 30 in good health and CMV-seropositive.

The chain joins TRBV5-1 to TRBJ2-3; unclear D gene. Trimming removed 5 bases from V and 6 bases from J, with 19 bases in between. Germline V CDR1 and CDR2: SGHRS, YFSETQ. The CDR3 consists of 15 residues. The CDR3 loop is CASSYEEPGMDTQYF. The CDR3 region has the DNA TGCGCCAGCAGTTACGAGGAACCCGGTATGGATACGCAGTATTTT.

This clone occurred once. The gene calls are TRBV27 and TRBJ2-3; the D is unclear. V was shortened by 4 bases and J by 4 bases, with 15 bases between the two germline ends. The germline V gene has CDR1 MNHEY and CDR2 SMNVEV (reference sequence). CDR3 size: 15 residues. The DNA for the CDR3 is TGTGCCAGCAGTTATACCCTCACTAAGCCAGATACGCAGTATTTT. It translates to CASSYTLTKPDTQYF.

This CDR3 is CASSLRRASTDTQYF. CDR3 DNA sequence: TGTGCCAGCAGCTTAAGGCGGGCGAGCACAGATACGCAGTATTTT. The V call is TRBV7-2, the J call TRBJ2-3, with a tentative D call TRBD2 (5 bases). Deletions cut 2 bases from V and 0 bases from J, with 9 bases between. Germline V lookup: CDR1 SGHTA, CDR2 FQGNSA. The length of the CDR3 is 15 residues.

The V gene is TRBV7-3, the J gene TRBJ2-6, with D possibly matching TRBD1 (5 bases). Germline CDR1 is SGHTA and CDR2 is FQGTGA. This CDR3 region has 15 residues. Deletions cut 3 bases from V and 0 bases from J, with 6 bases between. The CDR3 sequence: CASSFRVSGANVLTF. The DNA for the CDR3 is TGTGCCAGCAGCTTCAGGGTCTCTGGGGCCAACGTCCTGACTTTC.

The V and J genes are TRBV7-2 and TRBJ2-7; 7 bases are shared with TRBD1. Germline values: CDR1 SGHTA, CDR2 FQGNSA. This CDR3 region has 14 residues. The ends lost 5 bases at V and 1 base at J; junction bases unmatched: 5. CDR3 coding DNA: TGTGCCAGCAGCCCGGGACAGATATCCTACGAGCAGTACTTC. This encodes CASSPGQISYEQYF. Looking up the rest from reference TRBV7-2 and TRBJ2-7 gives the full variable domain: GAGVSQSPSNKVTEKGKDVELRCDPISGHTALYWYRQSLGQGLEFLIYFQGNSAPDKSGLPSDRFSAERTGGSVSTLTIQRTQQEDSAVYLCASSPGQISYEQYFGPGTRLTVT.

The rearrangement links TRBV30 to TRBJ1-2; tentatively, D is TRBD1 (5 bases). The CDR3 extends over 14 amino acids. Trimming stripped 2 bases from V and 8 bases from J, with 18 bases between. The germline V gene has CDR1 GTSNPN and CDR2 SVGIG (reference sequence). CDR3 DNA sequence: TGTGCCTGGAGTACCCTAATGGGGCGGGAAGGCTACACCTTC. Translated: CAWSTLMGREGYTF.

The chain carries TRBV7-6 and TRBJ2-3, with TRBD2 matching over 8 bases. Germline V gives CDR1 SGHVS, CDR2 FNYEAQ. The CDR3 runs 17 residues. Germline trimming cut 1 base from V and 8 bases from J; bases unmatched to any gene: 14. The CDR3 here is CASSLEGGSGSRGTQYF. The CDR3 nucleotides read TGTGCCAGCAGCTTAGAAGGTGGGAGCGGGAGCCGGGGTACGCAGTATTTT.

The chain is built from TRBV19 and TRBJ1-5; D may be TRBD1 (6 bases). CDR1 is LNHDA, CDR2 SQIVND, per germline (reference sequence). V was trimmed by 3 bases and J by 5 bases, leaving 14 bases between them. The CDR3 extends over 15 amino acids. The CDR3 loop is CASSMVRGKDQPQHF. CDR3 sequence (DNA): TGTGCCAGTAGTATGGTAAGGGGGAAGGATCAGCCCCAGCATTTT. Together with reference TRBV19 and TRBJ1-5, the CDR3 gives the full variable domain: DGGITQSPKYLFRKEGQNVTLSCEQNLNHDAMYWYRQDPGQGLRLIYYSQIVNDFQKGDIAEGYSVSREKKESFPLTVTSAQKNPTAFYLCASSMVRGKDQPQHFGDGTRLSIL.

This clone has only one observation. This sequence joins TRBV7-3 and TRBJ1-4; D remains unclear. CDR3 length: 13 residues. CDR1 and CDR2 from the germline V gene are SGHTA and FQGTGA. Trimming pared 5 bases from V and 8 bases from J, leaving 12 bases between. The CDR3, as DNA: TGTGCCAGCAGCCGAGGCCTAGGAGAAAAACTGTTTTTT. It specifies CASSRGLGEKLFF.

This sequence joins TRBV28 and TRBJ2-7, with 8 bases lining up with TRBD2. Trimming at V came to 1 base and at J to 5 bases, leaving 1 base not matched to a gene. CDR3 length equals 13 residues. The germline V gene encodes CDR1 MDHEN and CDR2 SYDVKM. CDR3 DNA sequence: TGTGCCAGCAGTTTATCAGCGGGGGACGAGCAGTACTTC. It translates to CASSLSAGDEQYF.

This rearrangement joins TRBV19 to TRBJ2-1; D unclear. Germline V lookup: CDR1 LNHDA, CDR2 SQIVND (reference sequence). V was shortened by 1 base and J by 6 bases, with 10 bases between the two germline ends. CDR3 length: 14 amino acids. The CDR3: CASSIVPYRNEQFF. The CDR3 DNA reads TGTGCCAGTAGTATAGTACCCTACCGCAATGAGCAGTTCTTC.

The J gene is TRBJ2-5, the V gene TRBV27; 9 bases map to TRBD1. The DNA end is a closer match to TRBJ2-7, so the J assignment may be wrong. The CDR3 contains 15 residues. Germline-derived CDR1 and CDR2 are MNHEY and SMNVEV (reference sequence). DNA for the CDR3: TGTGCCAGCAGTTTTGGGACAGGGCGGAACTACGAGCAGTACTTC. Translation: CASSFGTGRNYEQYF.

This clone was recorded once. The rearrangement uses TRBV11-3 and TRBJ2-3; TRBD2 matches 8 bases. Germline-derived CDR1 and CDR2 are SGHNT and YENEEA. The CDR3 is made up of 14 amino acids. Trimming removed 5 bases from V and 1 base from J; junction bases left unmatched: 2. CDR3 sequence reads: CASSSGGGTDTQYF. The CDR3 bases are TGTGCCAGCAGCAGCGGGGGCGGCACAGATACGCAGTATTTT. Based on the CDR3 plus reference TRBV11-3 and TRBJ2-3, the full variable domain is EAGVVQSPRYKIIEKKQPVAFWCNPISGHNTLYWYLQNLGQGPELLIRYENEEAVDDSQLPKDRFSAERLKGVDSTLKIQPAELGDSAVYLCASSSGGGTDTQYFGPGTRLTVL.

This chain joins TRBV5-1 and TRBJ1-2; TRBD1 matches 7 bases. The CDR3 covers 15 residues. The junction had 10 bases not matched to a gene; V was cut back by 4 bases and J by 4 bases. Looked up from germline, CDR1 is SGHRS and CDR2 is YFSETQ. The CDR3 sequence is CASSVTQGMGYGYTF. In DNA, the CDR3 is TGCGCCAGCAGCGTAACACAGGGGATGGGCTATGGCTACACCTTC.

This sequence joins TRBV10-2 and TRBJ1-5; TRBD1 agrees at 9 bases. Trimming removed 3 bases from V and 7 bases from J; junction bases left unmatched: 10. Germline-derived CDR1 and CDR2 are WSHSY and SAAADI. The CDR3 sequence is 16 residues long. CDR3 sequence: CASSDRQGQGGQPQHF. The CDR3 region has the DNA TGCGCCAGCAGTGACCGTCAGGGACAGGGTGGGCAGCCCCAGCATTTT.

This clone was observed a handful of times. The chain combines TRBV15 with TRBJ2-1, with D perhaps TRBD1 (5 bases). V lost 5 bases, J lost 6 bases, and 14 bases lay in between. Germline assignment: CDR1 LNHNV and CDR2 YYDKDF (reference sequence). The CDR3 extends over 14 amino acids. The CDR3 reads CATSVGRNPNEQFF. The DNA of the CDR3 is TGTGCCACCAGCGTGGGGCGTAACCCCAATGAGCAGTTCTTC.

In nucleotides, the CDR3 is TGTGCCAGCAGTTACTCCGGACAGGTTTTTTCTCTTGGCTACACCTTC. Translated, it gives CASSYSGQVFSLGYTF. The chain joins TRBV6-5 to TRBJ1-2; 7 nucleotides agree with TRBD1. The ends lost 0 bases at V and 7 bases at J; junction bases unmatched: 11. CDR1 is MNHEY and CDR2 is SVGAGI in the germline V gene. The CDR3 runs 16 residues.

The rearrangement uses TRBV2 and TRBJ2-7; D is unclear. V lost 1 base and J 3 bases, leaving 7 bases between the germline ends. Germline-derived CDR1 and CDR2 are SNHLY and FYNNEI. The CDR3 totals 13 residues. The CDR3 region has the DNA TGTGCCAGCAGTGAAGTGGGCTACTACGAGCAGTACTTC. This sequence encodes CASSEVGYYEQYF.

The chain uses TRBV2 and TRBJ2-1; 8 bases align to TRBD1. CDR3 length: 16 amino acids. Trimming took 2 bases from V and 2 from J; bases not matched to a gene: 5. Germline CDR1 is SNHLY and CDR2 is FYNNEI. The CDR3 is CASSELGTGPYNEQFF. DNA of the CDR3: TGTGCCAGCAGTGAATTGGGGACAGGACCCTACAATGAGCAGTTCTTC.

In this sample, this clone turned up once. The CDR3 reads CASTHTTGTSGVNEQFF. The CDR3 region has the DNA TGTGCCAGCACCCACACTACCGGGACTAGCGGGGTCAATGAGCAGTTCTTC. The chain combines TRBV13 with TRBJ2-1, with 13 bases identical to TRBD2. Losses at the gene ends were 7 bases for V and 6 bases for J; bases not matched to a gene: 12. The germline CDR1 and CDR2 sequences are PRHDT and FYEKMQ (reference sequence). This CDR3 has 17 residues.

The chain links TRBV29-1 to TRBJ2-3; maybe TRBD2 (5 bases). The CDR3 spans 13 residues. V was shortened by 3 bases and J by 3 bases, with 10 bases between the two germline ends. Germline CDR1 SQVTM, CDR2 ANQGSEA. This CDR3 reads CSVDSEGTDTQYF. The CDR3, as DNA: TGCAGCGTTGATAGCGAAGGAACAGATACGCAGTATTTT.

CDR3 bases: TGTGCCAGCAGTTACTCGAGAGCGATAAACTACGAGCAGTACTTC. It yields the protein CASSYSRAINYEQYF. This chain uses TRBV6-5 with TRBJ2-7; no clear D gene. The V and J ends lost 0 bases and 3 bases respectively, with 12 bases between them. Germline V lookup: CDR1 MNHEY, CDR2 SVGAGI. The CDR3 is made up of 15 amino acids.

In its sample, this clone was seen once. V and J are TRBV2 and TRBJ2-3; tentative D call: TRBD2 (5 bases). V was pared by 5 bases and J by 4 bases, with 10 bases between. Germline V gene lookup returns CDR1 SNHLY and CDR2 FYNNEI. The CDR3 has 13 amino acids. The CDR3: CASSYLGADTQYF. CDR3 sequence (DNA): TGTGCCAGCAGTTACCTGGGAGCAGATACGCAGTATTTT.

The chain recombines TRBV4-1 with TRBJ2-6, with D unclear. Germline CDR1 and CDR2: MGHRA and YSYEKL. The CDR3 totals 15 residues. V dropped 0 bases and J dropped 1 base, with 4 bases sitting between them. The CDR3 loop is CASSQDESGANVLTF. The CDR3 DNA sequence: TGCGCCAGCAGCCAAGACGAGTCTGGGGCCAACGTCCTGACTTTC.

The rearrangement joins TRBV6-1 to TRBJ1-5, with 9 nucleotides matching TRBD1. The CDR3 runs 16 residues. Trimming removed 2 bases from V and 11 bases from J; junction bases left unmatched: 13. Germline V gives CDR1 MNHNS, CDR2 SASEGT. This chain's CDR3 is CASSETGQGTRLSQHF. CDR3 nucleotides: TGTGCCAGCAGTGAAACCGGACAGGGGACGCGCTTGTCCCAGCATTTT.

The chain is built from TRBV6-6 and TRBJ1-1; 10 bases agree with TRBD1. V shed 6 bases and J 4 bases; nucleotides not matched to a gene: 2. Germline lookup yields CDR1 MNHNY and CDR2 SVGAGI (reference sequence). This CDR3 is 13 amino acids long. For the CDR3, the DNA is TGTGCCAGCAGCGGGACAGGGGTCACTGAAGCTTTCTTT. It yields the protein CASSGTGVTEAFF.

The V call is TRBV2, the J call TRBJ2-3; D call uncertain. The CDR3 sequence is 16 residues long. Trimming shortened V by 2 bases and J by 3 bases, and 15 bases separated the two germline ends. The germline V gene encodes CDR1 SNHLY and CDR2 FYNNEI. The CDR3 sequence is CASSERLSSMTDTQYF. The CDR3 DNA follows: TGTGCCAGCAGTGAACGGTTGTCTAGTATGACAGATACGCAGTATTTT.

The rearrangement joins TRBV7-9 to TRBJ2-7; 10 bases agree with TRBD2. This CDR3 region has 14 residues. The germline V gene has CDR1 SEHNR and CDR2 FQNEAQ (reference sequence). V gave up 5 bases and J gave up 2 bases; unmatched junction bases: 3. CDR3 amino acids: CASSRTSGAYEQYF. The DNA for the CDR3 is TGTGCCAGCAGCCGTACTAGCGGGGCCTACGAGCAGTACTTC.

The V call is TRBV20-1, the J call TRBJ2-1; 8 bases line up with TRBD1. The J segment lost 8 bases and the V segment lost 8 bases, leaving 2 bases of the junction unmatched. The length of the CDR3 is 10 residues. CDR1 DFQATT and CDR2 SNEGSKA come from the germline V gene (reference sequence). CDR3 residues: CSPQGDEQFF. The DNA for the CDR3 is TGCAGTCCACAGGGGGATGAGCAGTTCTTC.

The V call is TRBV5-5, the J call TRBJ2-7; a possible D gene is TRBD2 (5 bases). Germline CDR1 SGHKS, CDR2 YYEKEE (reference sequence). V was cut by 1 base and J by 4 bases, with 9 bases left in between. This CDR3 has 13 amino acids. Here the CDR3 DNA reads TGTGCCAGCAGCTTGTGGCGAGGGTACGAGCAGTACTTC. This gives the protein CASSLWRGYEQYF.

This sequence joins TRBV6-5 and TRBJ2-5, with TRBD2 as a possible D gene (5 bases). CDR3 length: 14 amino acids. Germline values: CDR1 MNHEY, CDR2 SVGAGI. The germline V and J ends were trimmed by 2 bases and 5 bases, with 12 bases remaining between them. The CDR3 DNA reads as TGTGCCAGCAGTTACAACGGGGTAGCGGAGACCCAGTACTTC. This codes for CASSYNGVAETQYF.